A single sample is the source of the 32 T cell receptor beta chains below, sequenced in a study of T cells in Graves' hyperthyroidism and ophthalmopathy. RNA transcripts were the template for amplifying TCR beta CDR3 regions. A first-round RT-PCR of the TCR CDR3 used the HTBI primer set. One entry per CDR3 protein, called by TCRdb with MiXCR from the multiplex PCR reads. The table shows 550,000 to 700,000 distinct CDR3 sequences, with roughly 15% occurring only once. Sequenced: blood. The source is a woman between 35 and 50 years old with Graves' ophthalmopathy.

This clonotype was found many times. The V and J genes are TRBV20-1 and TRBJ1-1, with D unclear. The CDR3 has 13 amino acids. V was trimmed by 5 bases and J by 4 bases, leaving 14 bases between them. Germline lookup yields CDR1 DFQATT and CDR2 SNEGSKA (reference sequence). CDR3 coding DNA: TGCAGTGCTCGAGCGGCGCCGGCCACTGAAGCTTTCTTT. It yields the protein CSARAAPATEAFF.

This clonotype was observed at least ten times. The rearrangement joins TRBV19 to TRBJ2-7, with 9 bases that match TRBD2. The V gene's germline CDR1 is LNHDA and CDR2 SQIVND (reference sequence). This CDR3 is built from 15 residues. After removal of 2 bases from V and 5 bases from J, the junction contained 7 bases not matched to a gene. CDR3 amino acids: CASSIRSGRIHEQYF. The CDR3 nucleotides read TGTGCCAGTAGTATAAGGAGCGGGAGGATCCACGAGCAGTACTTC.

This clonotype was observed at least ten times. The chain carries TRBV5-4 and TRBJ2-7; 12 nucleotides align to TRBD2. Germline V gives CDR1 SGHNT, CDR2 YYREEE (reference sequence). J gave up 7 bases and V 2 bases, and 7 bases lay outside the gene matches. The CDR3 extends over 15 amino acids. The CDR3 DNA sequence: TGTGCCAGCAGCTTTTGGACTAGCGGGAAGGGGGAGCAGTACTTC. Translated, it gives CASSFWTSGKGEQYF.

This chain uses TRBV6-1 with TRBJ1-3, with D uncertain. Germline V gene data show CDR1 as MNHNS and CDR2 as SASEGT. Trimming removed 6 bases from V and 2 bases from J, with 8 bases in between. The CDR3 length is 13 residues. The CDR3 nucleotides are TGTGCCAGCAGATCCGAACCTGGAAACACCATATATTTT. Protein product: CASRSEPGNTIYF.

At least ten counts were recorded for this clonotype. The chain carries TRBV6-2 or TRBV6-3 and TRBJ1-1; TRBD1 is a possible D gene (6 bases). Trimming removed 6 bases from V and 0 bases from J, with 8 bases in between. The CDR3 consists of 13 residues. Looked up from germline, CDR1 is MNHEY and CDR2 is SVGEGT. The DNA for the CDR3 is TGTGCCAGCAGGACAGGATTGAACACTGAAGCTTTCTTT. Translating gives CASRTGLNTEAFF.

In its sample, this clonotype was seen many times. Its ends do not fully match the called genes, so a read error is possible. The chain recombines TRBV12-3 or TRBV12-4 with TRBJ1-1; 8 nucleotides line up with TRBD1. The length of the CDR3 is 16 residues. CDR3 DNA: TGTGCCGGCAGTCCTCAAACCGGACAGGGCATCGCTGAAGCTTTCTTT. It yields the protein CAGSPQTGQGIAEAFF.

The sample holds a few counts of this clonotype. The chain carries TRBV5-1 and TRBJ1-1, with 10 positions matching TRBD1. J gave up 5 bases and V 2 bases, and 12 bases lay outside the gene matches. The CDR3 spans 17 residues. Germline V gene data show CDR1 as SGHRS and CDR2 as YFSETQ. This CDR3 is CASSFGLTGGFGTEAFF. In DNA form, the CDR3 reads TGCGCCAGCAGCTTCGGTTTGACAGGGGGCTTTGGGACTGAAGCTTTCTTT. The variable domain in full, completed from reference TRBV5-1 and TRBJ1-1, reads KAGVTQTPRYLIKTRGQQVTLSCSPISGHRSVSWYQQTPGQGLQFLFEYFSETQRNKGNFPGRFSGRQFSNSRSEMNVSTLELGDSALYLCASSFGLTGGFGTEAFFGQGTRLTVV.

This chain connects TRBV11-2 to TRBJ2-7; 9 bases align to TRBD1. Germline CDR1 SGHAT, CDR2 FQNNGV. The J segment lost 2 bases and the V segment lost 6 bases, leaving 8 bases of the junction unmatched. The CDR3 consists of 15 residues. This CDR3 reads CASRSGQGGTYEQYF. The CDR3 DNA reads TGTGCCAGCAGGTCGGGACAGGGAGGTACCTACGAGCAGTACTTC.

Many counts were recorded for this clonotype. The rearrangement uses TRBV6-1 and TRBJ2-5, with 7 bases that match TRBD2. This CDR3 has 14 amino acids. V trimming: 4 bases; J trimming: 1 base; junction bases outside the gene matches: 3. Germline CDR1 and CDR2: MNHNS and SASEGT. The CDR3 DNA is TGTGCCAGCAGTGCATCTAGCGGCCAAGAGACCCAGTACTTC. This gives the protein CASSASSGQETQYF.

This clonotype was recorded a few times. The chain combines TRBV18 with TRBJ1-1, with 7 bases that match TRBD1. Germline V gene data show CDR1 as KGHSH and CDR2 as LQKENI. The CDR3 runs 15 residues. V lost 1 base to trimming and J lost 1 base; unmatched junction nucleotides: 3. The chain's CDR3 is CASSPQGAENTEAFF. The CDR3 DNA is TGTGCCAGCTCACCACAGGGGGCGGAGAACACTGAAGCTTTCTTT.

Ten or more counts support this clonotype. This chain links TRBV4-1 with TRBJ2-7; 8 bases are shared with TRBD1. CDR1 is MGHRA, CDR2 YSYEKL, per germline. The J segment lost 2 bases and the V segment lost 3 bases, leaving 3 bases of the junction unmatched. This CDR3 region has 14 residues. The CDR3 nucleotides are TGCGCCAGCAGCCAGACAGGGGCTACCTACGAGCAGTACTTC. Its translation: CASSQTGATYEQYF.

The chain couples TRBV24-1 to TRBJ2-7, with TRBD1 matching 7 bases. This CDR3 contains 15 residues. The germline V gene has CDR1 KGHDR and CDR2 SFDVKD. With 4 bases clipped from V and 0 bases from J, the junction kept 5 bases outside the gene matches. The CDR3: CATSDPTGDSYEQYF. CDR3 sequence (DNA): TGTGCCACCAGTGACCCTACAGGGGACTCCTACGAGCAGTACTTC.

This clonotype was picked up many times. The chain combines TRBV20-1 with TRBJ1-1; no firm D call. The CDR3 spans 18 residues. The germline gives CDR1 DFQATT, CDR2 SNEGSKA (reference sequence). Trimming took off 1 base at V and 5 bases at J, with 26 bases between the two ends. The CDR3 spells CSARAPLSGDKRGTEAFF. The CDR3 DNA reads as TGCAGTGCTAGAGCCCCCCTGAGTGGAGACAAAAGAGGGACTGAAGCTTTCTTT.

This clonotype was seen repeatedly, ten times or more. The chain links TRBV4-1 to TRBJ2-7; 7 bases match TRBD1. Trimming at V came to 0 bases and at J to 2 bases, leaving 4 bases not matched to a gene. The CDR3 runs to 15 residues. The germline V gene has CDR1 MGHRA and CDR2 YSYEKL. CDR3 in DNA: TGCGCCAGCAGCCAAGAAGGGGACAGACCCTACGAGCAGTACTTC. Its protein is CASSQEGDRPYEQYF.

This clonotype was seen ten or more times. The chain recombines TRBV28 with TRBJ2-7; D is unclear. V was trimmed by 5 bases and J by 2 bases, leaving 22 bases between them. In germline, CDR1 is MDHEN, CDR2 SYDVKM. The CDR3 runs to 17 residues. The CDR3 bases are TGTGCCAGCAGTGCCGAGGAGTCGACCTATGGAGCCTACGAGCAGTACTTC. It codes for CASSAEESTYGAYEQYF.

This clonotype was seen ten or more times. The CDR3 DNA reads TGTGCCAGCAGTTTGGCGGGAGGGCCGGAGCAGTACTTC. Its protein product is CASSLAGGPEQYF. The chain couples TRBV27 to TRBJ2-7; 9 nucleotides match TRBD2. Germline V CDR1 and CDR2: MNHEY, SMNVEV (reference sequence). Trimming removed 3 bases from V and 7 bases from J; junction bases left unmatched: 4. The CDR3 length is 13 residues.

This clonotype was recorded at least ten times. The rearrangement joins TRBV12-3 or TRBV12-4 to TRBJ1-1, with a weak D call TRBD1 (6 bases). V was shortened by 4 bases and J by 5 bases, with 14 bases between the two germline ends. CDR3 size: 14 residues. CDR3: CASSYEQGWTEAFF. CDR3 in DNA: TGTGCCAGCAGTTACGAGCAGGGGTGGACTGAAGCTTTCTTT.

This clonotype has a handful of counts. The rearrangement uses TRBV7-6 and TRBJ2-2; D possibly corresponds to TRBD1 (5 bases). Per the germline V gene, CDR1 is SGHVS and CDR2 is FNYEAQ. This CDR3 has 16 amino acids. Trimming took off 5 bases at V and 5 bases at J, with 18 bases between the two ends. In nucleotides, the CDR3 is TGTGCCAGCAGCCTCACCCCCCAGGGATTGACCGGGGAGCTGTTTTTT. This encodes CASSLTPQGLTGELFF.

This rearrangement joins TRBV2 to TRBJ2-2; possibly TRBD2 for D (5 bases). With 5 bases removed from V and 5 bases from J, the gap between germline ends came to 18 bases. Per the germline V gene, CDR1 is SNHLY and CDR2 is FYNNEI. The CDR3 is 16 residues long. CDR3 sequence (DNA): TGTGCCAGCAGTCGGGATAACGGGCGAGGGACCGGGGAGCTGTTTTTT. Translated, it gives CASSRDNGRGTGELFF.

This sequence joins TRBV6-2 or TRBV6-3 and TRBJ1-2; 9 bases match TRBD1. V trimming: 2 bases; J trimming: 7 bases; junction bases outside the gene matches: 2. The germline V gene encodes CDR1 MNHEY and CDR2 SVGEGT. This CDR3 is 13 amino acids long. The DNA for the CDR3 is TGTGCCAGCAGTTACCGACAGGGGGGTGGCTACACCTTC. It translates to CASSYRQGGGYTF.

This clonotype came up many times. The chain employs TRBV9 and TRBJ2-7; 7 nucleotides agree with TRBD2. From germline, CDR1 is SGDLS and CDR2 YYNGEE. Unmatched junction bases numbered 3, after V lost 0 bases and J lost 6 bases. There are 13 residues in the CDR3. CDR3 sequence (DNA): TGTGCCAGCAGCGTAGGACTAGCTGGCGAGCAGTACTTC. Protein product: CASSVGLAGEQYF.

The chain has TRBV7-6 and TRBJ2-2, with D possibly TRBD1 on 6 matching bases. Germline V lookup: CDR1 SGHVS, CDR2 FNYEAQ. This CDR3 contains 17 residues. Trimming took 3 bases from V and 1 from J, leaving 15 bases between them. The CDR3 loop is CASSLQPGTRNTGELFF. The CDR3 coding sequence is TGTGCCAGCAGCTTGCAACCGGGGACAAGGAACACCGGGGAGCTGTTTTTT.

This clonotype came up many times. The rearrangement links TRBV30 to TRBJ1-2, with D maybe TRBD1 (6 bases). This CDR3 has 15 amino acids. The V end lost 2 bases, the J end lost 5 bases, and 18 bases lay between the germline ends. Germline CDR1 is GTSNPN and CDR2 is SVGIG (reference sequence). The CDR3 loop is CAWSTGDTGWYGYTF. The CDR3 nucleotides read TGTGCCTGGAGTACCGGGGACACAGGGTGGTATGGCTACACCTTC.

The chain has TRBV19 and TRBJ2-2, with D perhaps matching TRBD2 (5 bases). The V end lost 10 bases, the J end lost 4 bases, and 13 bases lay between the germline ends. CDR3 length: 13 amino acids. Per germline, CDR1 LNHDA and CDR2 SQIVND (reference sequence). As DNA, the CDR3 is TGTGCCAATAGCCGGAGGTCCACCGGGGAGCTGTTTTTT. Amino acids: CANSRRSTGELFF.

This clonotype occurred a few times. This sequence joins TRBV29-1 and TRBJ1-2; D is perhaps TRBD1 (6 bases). Germline CDR1 SQVTM, CDR2 ANQGSEA. Trimming stripped 0 bases from V and 3 bases from J, with 29 bases between. The CDR3 runs to 20 residues. The CDR3 sequence is CSVEDYVQGPTRKMDYGYTF. The DNA of the CDR3 is TGCAGCGTTGAAGATTATGTCCAGGGGCCAACCCGAAAAATGGACTATGGCTACACCTTC.

This clonotype was observed a single time. The CDR3 region has the DNA TGTGCCAGCAGTTTGTTTGGGGACAGGGACTACGAGCAGTACTTC. Its protein is CASSLFGDRDYEQYF. The gene calls are TRBV28 and TRBJ2-7, with TRBD1 identical over 9 bases. J was trimmed by 3 bases and V by 3 bases; bases with no gene match: 6. Germline V lookup: CDR1 MDHEN, CDR2 SYDVKM. The CDR3 length is 15 residues.

J is TRBJ1-2 and V is TRBV19; D is uncertain. This CDR3 comprises 16 residues. Looked up from germline, CDR1 is LNHDA and CDR2 is SQIVND (reference sequence). Trimming cost V 5 bases and J 3 bases, with 19 bases left between them. The CDR3 DNA follows: TGTGCCAGTAGTCCATTCCCATTACGGGCTGACTATGGCTACACCTTC. This codes for CASSPFPLRADYGYTF. The whole variable domain, filled in from reference TRBV19 and TRBJ1-2, reads DGGITQSPKYLFRKEGQNVTLSCEQNLNHDAMYWYRQDPGQGLRLIYYSQIVNDFQKGDIAEGYSVSREKKESFPLTVTSAQKNPTAFYLCASSPFPLRADYGYTFGSGTRLTVV.

The genes are TRBV29-1 and TRBJ1-2; D call uncertain. Trimming pared 6 bases from V and 5 bases from J, leaving 16 bases between. This CDR3 comprises 13 residues. Germline V lookup: CDR1 SQVTM, CDR2 ANQGSEA. The CDR3 DNA reads TGCAGCGTCCTGGGGAGTCCGGTGTATGGCTACACCTTC. Translated: CSVLGSPVYGYTF.

This chain joins TRBV3-1 and TRBJ1-1; D is unresolved. V lost 1 base to trimming and J lost 1 base, with 10 bases between them. This CDR3 is 15 amino acids long. Germline V lookup: CDR1 LGHDT, CDR2 YNNKEL (reference sequence). The CDR3 DNA reads TGTGCCAGCAGCCAAGGACCGTTAAAGAACACTGAAGCTTTCTTT. Its translation is CASSQGPLKNTEAFF. Complete variable domain (other parts from reference TRBV3-1 and TRBJ1-1): DTAVSQTPKYLVTQMGNDKSIKCEQNLGHDTMYWYKQDSKKFLKIMFSYNNKELIINETVPNRFSPKSPDKAHLNLHINSLELGDSAVYFCASSQGPLKNTEAFFGQGTRLTVV.

This clonotype was seen repeatedly, ten times or more. J is TRBJ1-5 and V is TRBV7-2; D is undetermined. The V gene lost 2 bases and the J gene lost 1 base, with 9 bases spanning the gap. The CDR3 has 15 residues. From germline, CDR1 is SGHTA and CDR2 FQGNSA. CDR3 DNA: TGTGCCAGCAGCTTACTGGCTGGGAGCAATCAGCCCCAGCATTTT. Protein product: CASSLLAGSNQPQHF.

This clonotype occurred many times. The rearrangement links TRBV6-1 to TRBJ2-4; 14 nucleotides align to TRBD2. This CDR3 is built from 17 residues. Germline V gene sequence: CDR1 MNHNS, CDR2 SASEGT. The V gene end was trimmed by 5 bases and the J gene end by 7 bases; junction bases not matched to a gene: 10. The CDR3 coding sequence is TGTGCCAGCAGTAAGGGGACTAGCGGGAGACTGGGGAACATTCAGTACTTC. This codes for CASSKGTSGRLGNIQYF.

The V gene is TRBV4-1, the J gene TRBJ2-1, with 10 nucleotides matching TRBD1. The CDR3 contains 17 residues. The V segment lost 4 bases and the J segment 7 bases; nucleotides outside the gene matches: 13. CDR1 is MGHRA, CDR2 YSYEKL, per germline. The CDR3 DNA follows: TGCGCCAGCAGCCCCCTTTCTGGGACAGGGGTCCGGAATGAGCAGTTCTTC. Protein sequence: CASSPLSGTGVRNEQFF.